This TCR beta chain emerged from a study of vaccination and CD4 T cells after COVID-19. This sample's time point: late sampling 161 to 241 days after vaccination in a few convalescent patients. Documented treatment: approximately 10-day PBMC culture with coronavirus spike peptide pools or control peptides (ViraFEST assay). In its sample, this clonotype was seen a few times. As yet, its antigen is unknown. The V gene end was trimmed by 0 bases and the J gene end by 5 bases; junction bases not matched to a gene: 3. The CDR3 length is 14 residues. CDR1 is SGHTA and CDR2 is FQGNSA in the germline V gene. The Oncomine TCR Beta short-read assay generated sequence data from the DNA of cultured CD4+ T cells. Using its own MiXCR run on the PCR reads, TCRdb lists one record per CDR3 protein. Of roughly 18,000 distinct CDR3 sequences in the sample, more than 45% were seen once.

Sample: CD4+ T cells from blood, cultured in vitro, taken about 7 months after SARS-CoV-2 vaccination. The J gene is TRBJ2-5, the V gene TRBV7-2, with 7 bases lining up with TRBD2. The TCR sequence derives from a human donor who had recovered from COVID-19. The CDR3 protein is CASSLAAGAETQYF. CDR3 in DNA: TGTGCCAGCAGCTTAGCGGCGGGAGCGGAGACCCAGTACTTC.